The rows below give T cell receptor beta chains drawn from one sample of a study of T cell therapy after organ transplantation. Assay used: immunoSEQ multiplex PCR; TCRdb lists only in-frame clones, some missing. The sample gives about 6,000 clones, around 74% of which show up once; under 30% is in the top ten. Antigens of these TCRs are unknown. The sample in question was CD8+ T cells from blood, obtained after autologous CMV-specific T cell therapy. All receptors come from a human patient who had received a solid organ transplant and had CMV disease. Certain T cells may be donor cells from the graft. Each CDR3 is given with its conserved first and last residue. D genes are given only for firm matches. Clone size is not always given. Where it is, it says once, few, many or a class for expanded clones.

CDR3: CASSITALYEQYF
DNA: TGTGCCAGTAGTATAACAGCCCTCTACGAGCAGTACTTC
D: NA
size: NA
V: TRBV19
J: TRBJ2-7

CDR3: CASSLGTRGFEQYF
DNA: TGTGCCAGCAGTTTAGGGACTAGGGGCTTCGAGCAGTACTTC
D: TRBD2
size: NA
V: TRBV27
J: TRBJ2-7

CDR3: CASSSSTGYQPQHF
DNA: TGTGCCAGCAGTTCCTCGACAGGTTATCAGCCCCAGCATTTT
D: NA
size: NA
V: TRBV6-6
J: TRBJ1-5

CDR3: CASSYGTTSTDTQYF
DNA: TGTGCCAGCAGTTATGGGACCACTAGCACAGATACGCAGTATTTT
D: NA
size: NA
V: TRBV27
J: TRBJ2-3

CDR3: CSDWTGGPETQYF
DNA: TGCAGCGATTGGACAGGGGGCCCCGAGACCCAGTACTTC
D: TRBD1
size: NA
V: TRBV29-1
J: TRBJ2-5

CDR3: CASSVVSGGGETQYF
DNA: TGTGCCAGCAGCGTAGTTAGCGGGGGTGGAGAGACCCAGTACTTC
D: TRBD2
size: few
V: TRBV9
J: TRBJ2-5

CDR3: CAWSQTANQPQHF
DNA: TGTGCCTGGAGCCAAACAGCTAATCAGCCCCAGCATTTT
D: NA
size: NA
V: TRBV30
J: TRBJ1-5

CDR3: CASSVAGLAPGELFF
DNA: TGTGCCAGCAGCGTAGCGGGACTAGCCCCCGGGGAGCTGTTTTTT
D: TRBD2
size: NA
V: TRBV9
J: TRBJ2-2

CDR3: CASSFAGTIGTEAFF
DNA: TGTGCCAGCAGTTTTGCCGGGACAATTGGCACTGAAGCTTTCTTT
D: NA
size: NA
V: TRBV27
J: TRBJ1-1

CDR3: CASSSLNRGNYEQYF
DNA: TGTGCCAGCAGCTCCCTCAACCGAGGGAACTACGAGCAGTACTTC
D: NA
size: NA
V: TRBV7-8
J: TRBJ2-7